Given below is one T cell receptor beta chain in context. The antigen is undetermined. Donors contributed one heparinised blood draw apiece, averaging about 110 mL. The trim removed 0 bases at V and 2 bases at J, leaving 5 bases unmatched. The CDR3 loop spans 17 amino acids. Germline V gives CDR1 LGHNA, CDR2 YSLEER. As every portion of the isolated RNA was reverse transcribed, the sequencing read expressed TCRB transcripts. Assay: immunoSEQ multiplex PCR; the TCRdb copy retains only in-frame clones and omits some. The sample shows around 160,000 clones, 63% of them seen only once. The data are from a study of beta chain features in type 1 diabetes. Across the whole study: Comparable age, gender and cell yields were observed in patients relative to healthy donors.

Study conclusions and caveats: cDNA-based reads could over-represent cells with high TCR expression. VDJ junctions sequenced from type 1 diabetes patients showed fewer insertions and more deletions. Moderate but significant shortening of TCRB CDR3s was recorded in all four CD4+ subsets from Type 1 diabetes patients.

This chain uses TRBV4-3 with TRBJ2-1; TRBD2 matches 9 bases. Sequencing was performed on naive CD4+ T cells from blood. This receptor was identified in a man under 40 with type 1 diabetes. CDR3 nucleotides: TGCGCCAGCAGCCAAGATCTTCCTAGCGGGGCCTACAATGAGCAGTTCTTC. Translating it yields CASSQDLPSGAYNEQFF.